This T cell receptor beta chain derives from a study of CD8 T cells in ankylosing spondylitis. TCRdb processed the 5' RACE reads anew with MiXCR; each CDR3 protein has one entry. The sample yields approximately 140,000 distinct CDR3 sequences, roughly 9% seen once. This clonotype was seen a handful of times. The CDR3 spans 15 residues. In germline, CDR1 is SEHNR, CDR2 FQNEAQ (reference sequence). Trimming took off 5 bases at V and 8 bases at J, with 19 bases between the two ends. The chain employs TRBV7-9 and TRBJ2-4; D remains ambiguous. This receptor was identified in a male donor with ankylosing spondylitis or in good health (not recorded which). Sequences were obtained from blood, either unsorted or a sorted T cell fraction (not recorded which). The CDR3 spells CASSLRALGRHIQYF. The CDR3 bases are TGTGCCAGCAGCCTCCGGGCCCTCGGACGACACATTCAGTACTTC.